This TCR beta chain emerged from a study of shared clonotypes between healthy human individuals. About the research overall: CD4 naive and memory got three plates each, CD8 naive two, CD8 memory one.

CDR1 and CDR2 from the germline V gene are SGHNT and YYREEE (reference sequence). V lost 2 bases and J lost 1, with 9 bases in between. This CDR3 region has 14 residues. A deep-level run was used for the assay. Genomic DNA of each subset was evenly split across several immunoSEQ plates. The repertoire was sequenced with immunoSEQ multiplex PCR; TCRdb's copy has only in-frame clones and lacks some. The top ten clones hold 0.4% to 0.55% of a sample with around 1.5 million clones, around 98% of them seen once. The sequenced sample consisted of naive CD4+ T cells sorted from blood. Indicated subset: CD45RA+ positively selected. The chain has TRBV5-4 and TRBJ2-5, with D maybe TRBD1 (5 bases). This TCR was sampled from a man aged 25-40 years in good health. The CDR3 DNA is TGTGCCAGCAGCTTCGACAGAATCCAAGAGACCCAGTACTTC. Amino acids: CASSFDRIQETQYF.